The TCR beta chain under discussion was sequenced for a study of shared clonotypes between healthy human individuals. Germline V lookup: CDR1 LNHDA, CDR2 SQIVND (reference sequence). CDR3 size: 16 residues. V was cut by 4 bases and J by 1 base, with 16 bases left in between. Some clones are missing from TCRdb's copy, which holds only in-frame ones; the method was immunoSEQ multiplex PCR. Here the sample spans around 2,000,000 clones, 95% being singletons. V usage is TRBV19 and J usage is TRBJ1-1; possibly TRBD1 for D (5 bases). This clonotype was sampled from a man younger than 35 in good health. Sequenced: naive CD4+ T cells sorted from blood. Subset given: CD45RA+ positively selected. The CDR3 protein is CASSTGTVPQNTEAFF. DNA for the CDR3: TGTGCCAGTAGTACCGGGACCGTTCCTCAGAACACTGAAGCTTTCTTT.